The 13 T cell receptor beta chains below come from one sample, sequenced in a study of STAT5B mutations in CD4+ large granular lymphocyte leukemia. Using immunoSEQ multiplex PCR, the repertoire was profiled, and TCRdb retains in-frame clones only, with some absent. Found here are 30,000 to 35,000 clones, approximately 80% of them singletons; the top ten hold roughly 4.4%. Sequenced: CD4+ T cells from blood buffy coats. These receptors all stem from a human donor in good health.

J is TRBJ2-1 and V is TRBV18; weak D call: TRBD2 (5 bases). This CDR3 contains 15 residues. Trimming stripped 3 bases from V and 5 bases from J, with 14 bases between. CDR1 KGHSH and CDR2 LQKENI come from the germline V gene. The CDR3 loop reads CASSPLATGDNEQFF. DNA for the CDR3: TGTGCCAGCTCACCGTTAGCTACCGGGGACAATGAGCAGTTCTTC.

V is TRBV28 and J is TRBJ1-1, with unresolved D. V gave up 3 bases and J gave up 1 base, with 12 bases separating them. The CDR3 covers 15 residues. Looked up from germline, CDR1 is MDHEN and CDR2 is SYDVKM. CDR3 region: CASSLDQYQNTEAFF. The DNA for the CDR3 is TGTGCCAGCAGTTTGGACCAGTACCAGAACACTGAAGCTTTCTTT.

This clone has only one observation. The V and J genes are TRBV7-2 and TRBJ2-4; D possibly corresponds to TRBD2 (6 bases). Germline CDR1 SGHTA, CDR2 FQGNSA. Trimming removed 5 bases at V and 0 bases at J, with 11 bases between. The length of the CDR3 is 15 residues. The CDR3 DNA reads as TGTGCCAGCAGCAACTTAGCGGTAGCCAAAAACATTCAGTACTTC. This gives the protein CASSNLAVAKNIQYF.

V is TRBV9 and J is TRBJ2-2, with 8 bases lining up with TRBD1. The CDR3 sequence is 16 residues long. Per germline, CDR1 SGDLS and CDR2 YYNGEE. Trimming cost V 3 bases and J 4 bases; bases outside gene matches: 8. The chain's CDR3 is CASSAGQGRGTGELFF. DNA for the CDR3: TGTGCCAGCAGCGCAGGACAGGGTCGTGGCACCGGGGAGCTGTTTTTT.

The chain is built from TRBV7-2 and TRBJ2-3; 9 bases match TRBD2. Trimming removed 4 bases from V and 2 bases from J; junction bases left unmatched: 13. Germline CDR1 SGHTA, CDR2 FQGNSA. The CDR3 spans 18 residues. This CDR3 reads CASSSMLLAGSITDTQYF. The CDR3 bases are TGTGCCAGCAGCTCCATGCTCCTAGCGGGGAGCATCACAGATACGCAGTATTTT. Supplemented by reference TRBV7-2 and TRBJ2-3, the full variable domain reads GAGVSQSPSNKVTEKGKDVELRCDPISGHTALYWYRQSLGQGLEFLIYFQGNSAPDKSGLPSDRFSAERTGGSVSTLTIQRTQQEDSAVYLCASSSMLLAGSITDTQYFGPGTRLTVL.

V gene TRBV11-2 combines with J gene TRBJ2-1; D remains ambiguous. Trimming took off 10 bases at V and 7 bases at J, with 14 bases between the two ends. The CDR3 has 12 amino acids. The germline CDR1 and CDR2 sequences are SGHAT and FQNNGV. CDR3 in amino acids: CATGFRRNEQFF. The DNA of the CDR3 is TGTGCCACCGGTTTTCGGCGTAATGAGCAGTTCTTC. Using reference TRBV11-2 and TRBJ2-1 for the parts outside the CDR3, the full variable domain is EAGVAQSPRYKIIEKRQSVAFWCNPISGHATLYWYQQILGQGPKLLIQFQNNGVVDDSQLPKDRFSAERLKGVDSTLKIQPAKLEDSAVYLCATGFRRNEQFFGPGTRLTVL.

CDR3 bases: TGTGCCACCAGCAGAGATCGGCAGGCCCATGGCTACACCTTC. This codes for CATSRDRQAHGYTF. The chain recombines TRBV15 with TRBJ1-2, with D uncertain. In germline, CDR1 is LNHNV, CDR2 YYDKDF (reference sequence). The CDR3 runs 14 residues. Trimming shortened V by 0 bases and J by 6 bases, and 11 bases separated the two germline ends.

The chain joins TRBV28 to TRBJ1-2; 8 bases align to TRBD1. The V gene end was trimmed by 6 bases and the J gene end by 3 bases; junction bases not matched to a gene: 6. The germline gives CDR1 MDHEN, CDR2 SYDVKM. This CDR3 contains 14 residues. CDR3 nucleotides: TGTGCCAGCAGAAAACAGGGGGGAGACTATGGCTACACCTTC. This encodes CASRKQGGDYGYTF.

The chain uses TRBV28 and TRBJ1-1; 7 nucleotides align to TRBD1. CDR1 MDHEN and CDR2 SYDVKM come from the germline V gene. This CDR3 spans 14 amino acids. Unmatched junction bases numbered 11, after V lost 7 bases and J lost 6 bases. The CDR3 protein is CASTPQTGIAEAFF. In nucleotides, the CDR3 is TGTGCCAGCACTCCCCAGACAGGGATCGCTGAAGCTTTCTTT.

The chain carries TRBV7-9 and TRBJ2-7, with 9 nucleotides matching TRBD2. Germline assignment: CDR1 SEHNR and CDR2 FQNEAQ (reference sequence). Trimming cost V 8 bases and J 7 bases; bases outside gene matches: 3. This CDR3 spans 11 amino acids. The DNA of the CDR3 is TGTGCCAGCGGCGGGGGGGGAGAGCAGTACTTC. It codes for CASGGGGEQYF.

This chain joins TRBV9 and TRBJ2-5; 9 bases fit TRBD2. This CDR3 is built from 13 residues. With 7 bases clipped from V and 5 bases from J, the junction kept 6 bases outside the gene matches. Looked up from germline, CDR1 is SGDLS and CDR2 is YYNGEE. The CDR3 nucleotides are TGTGCCAGCGGCGGGGGGGCGCGTGAGACCCAGTACTTC. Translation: CASGGGARETQYF.

The CDR3 DNA sequence: TGTGCCAGCAGCTCGGGTTATATCCACAATGAGCAGTTCTTC. It specifies CASSSGYIHNEQFF. The rearrangement joins TRBV7-2 to TRBJ2-1; D ambiguous. The CDR3 loop spans 14 amino acids. Germline CDR1 reads SGHTA; CDR2 reads FQGNSA. Trimming took off 4 bases at V and 5 bases at J, with 12 bases between the two ends.

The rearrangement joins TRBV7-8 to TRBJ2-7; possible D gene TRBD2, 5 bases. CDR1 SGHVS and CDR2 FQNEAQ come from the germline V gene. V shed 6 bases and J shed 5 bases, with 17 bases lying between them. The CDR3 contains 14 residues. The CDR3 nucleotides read TGTGCCAGCAGGTTGGTAGCGAGTTCGGACGAGCAGTACTTC. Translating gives CASRLVASSDEQYF.